This T cell receptor (beta chain) emerged from a study of T-cell reconstitution after alpha-beta-depleted transplantation in children (dated by TCRdb to between 2015 and 2016). Background for the entire study: Using TCR repertoire profiling, the study followed T-cell immune reconstitution in a quantitative way in children after TCRalphabeta/CD19-depleted allogeneic hematopoietic cell transplantation.

Libraries were made using PCR. The listed sequencing device is Illumina HiSeq 2500. TCR library preparation used molecular barcoding, with unique molecular identifiers applied to normalize quantification of the TCRbeta repertoire. The public reads were quality trimmed at Q25 with fastp and then assembled into clones with MiXCR by TCRdb, keeping productive beta chains. Entries are consolidated by CDR3 protein sequence, retaining the most common genes and DNA. This sample holds roughly 500,000 distinct CDR3 sequences; roughly 18% were observed only once. Roughly 3.3% of the sample goes to the ten largest clones. Compared with germline, V lacks 1 base and J lacks 2 bases; bases without a gene match: 10. The CDR3 runs 17 residues from the cysteine to the phenylalanine. The entry retains the CDR3 DNA only, 51 bases that are in frame from base 1. CDR1 MGHRA and CDR2 YSYEKL are derived from the germline V gene.

This clonotype showed up just a few times. Its recognized antigen is unknown. No base-level quality is on record; no much larger clone is a single base apart. The source was PBMCs from the stem cell graft donor, collected from the stem cell graft. Recombination joined TRBV4-1 with TRBJ1-1; TRBD1 aligns with 7 central bases. This clonotype was sampled from a human donor who donated a stem cell graft to a child with acute lymphoblastic leukemia. This receptor carries the CDR3 CASSQVGPGQINTEAFF. The DNA sequence is given as TGCGCCAGCAGCCAAGTAGGGCCGGGACAGATTAACACTGAAGCTTTCTTT.